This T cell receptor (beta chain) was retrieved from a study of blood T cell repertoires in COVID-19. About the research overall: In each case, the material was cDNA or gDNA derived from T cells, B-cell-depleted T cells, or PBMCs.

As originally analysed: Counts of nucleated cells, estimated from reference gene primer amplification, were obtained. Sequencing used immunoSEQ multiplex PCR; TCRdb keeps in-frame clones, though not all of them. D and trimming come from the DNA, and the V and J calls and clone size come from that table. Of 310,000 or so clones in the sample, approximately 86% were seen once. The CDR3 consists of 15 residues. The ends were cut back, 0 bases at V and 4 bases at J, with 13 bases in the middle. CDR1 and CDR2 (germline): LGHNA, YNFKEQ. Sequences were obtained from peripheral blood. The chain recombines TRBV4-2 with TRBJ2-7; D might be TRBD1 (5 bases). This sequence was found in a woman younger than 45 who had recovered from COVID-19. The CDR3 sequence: CASSQEHQGRYEQYF. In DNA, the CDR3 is TGTGCCAGCAGCCAAGAGCACCAGGGTCGGTACGAGCAGTACTTC.